The subject of this entry is one TCR beta chain. Sequencing was performed with immunoSEQ multiplex PCR; in TCRdb, only in-frame clones are kept and a portion is missing. The sample records 150,000 to 250,000 clones, about 72% being singletons. These data belong to a study of cytotoxic CD8 clonotypes in ibrutinib-treated CLL. Overall study context: For this cohort, patients were about a dozen relapsed/refractory and about 16 treatment-naive, while some 17 were IGHV unmutated.

Germline V gene lookup returns CDR1 MGHRA and CDR2 YSYEKL. The CDR3 is 14 amino acids. V lost 5 bases and J lost 2; bases outside the gene matches: 4. This TCR was sampled from a human donor with chronic lymphocytic leukemia. The sequences come from PBMCs, collected after 24 months of ibrutinib treatment. V and J are TRBV4-1 and TRBJ2-7, with 9 bases that match TRBD2. The CDR3 region has the DNA TGCGCCAGCAGCTCACTAGCGGGCCCCTACGAGCAGTACTTC. It translates to CASSSLAGPYEQYF.